This T cell receptor beta chain was sequenced for a study of T cell changes during pregnancy in multiple sclerosis. The CDR3 sequence is 14 residues long. Germline V gives CDR1 SEHNR, CDR2 FQNEAQ (reference sequence). With 6 bases removed from V and 6 bases from J, the gap between germline ends came to 15 bases. TCRdb's table, derived via immunoSEQ multiplex PCR, lists solely in-frame clones and lacks some. The top ten hold 1.5% of the sample, which has about 92,000 clones, approximately 92% seen once. The rearrangement links TRBV7-9 to TRBJ2-1, with D possibly TRBD1 on 6 matching bases. Sequencing was performed on peripheral blood, taken in the first trimester of pregnancy. This clonotype originated in a female donor with multiple sclerosis, enrolled in a pregnancy study. In DNA, the CDR3 is TGTGCCAGCAGTTCTACAGGGCTGGTCAATGAGCAGTTCTTC. This gives the protein CASSSTGLVNEQFF.